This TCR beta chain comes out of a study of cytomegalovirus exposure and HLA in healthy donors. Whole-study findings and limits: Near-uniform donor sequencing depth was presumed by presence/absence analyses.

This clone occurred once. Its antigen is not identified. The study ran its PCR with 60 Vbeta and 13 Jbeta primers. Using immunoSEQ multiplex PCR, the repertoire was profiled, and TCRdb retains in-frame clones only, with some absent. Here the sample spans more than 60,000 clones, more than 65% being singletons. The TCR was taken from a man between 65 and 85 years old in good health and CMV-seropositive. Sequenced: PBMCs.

This CDR3 reads CASSLNAPAAYNEQFF. As DNA, the CDR3 is TGTGCCAGCAGCCTCAACGCCCCAGCGGCCTACAATGAGCAGTTCTTC. The chain employs TRBV7-9 and TRBJ2-1, with D maybe TRBD2 (5 bases). The length of the CDR3 is 16 residues. Germline assignment: CDR1 SEHNR and CDR2 FQNEAQ (reference sequence). Trimming took off 5 bases at V and 2 bases at J, with 16 bases between the two ends.